This TCR beta chain derives from a study of molecular identifiers for immune sequencing clone quantification. The CDR3 spans 15 residues. Germline V CDR1 and CDR2: SGHTA, FQGNSA. Trimming at V came to 1 base and at J to 1 base, leaving 3 bases not matched to a gene. Each CDR3 protein is one row after TCRdb ran MiXCR on the PCR reads. The profile shows more than 35,000 distinct CDR3 sequences, 15% to 20% of them singletons. This TCR derives from a human donor in good health. Some libraries in this study had Jurkat cell RNA spiked in. Sequenced material: naive CD8+ T cells from blood, with Jurkat cell RNA spiked in. The subset is: FACS-sorted CD8+CD4-CCR7+CD45RA+ naive T cells. The V gene is TRBV7-2, the J gene TRBJ2-5; TRBD1 agrees at 7 bases. Written as DNA, the CDR3 is TGTGCCAGCAGCTTAGGGTGGACAGGCCAAGAGACCCAGTACTTC. Encoded protein: CASSLGWTGQETQYF.